Detailed here is one T cell receptor beta chain. Its antigen is not identified. This entry comes from a study of blood T cells in healthy people across ages. General observations from the study: Greater diversity and more naive CD4+ cells were seen in long-lived donors than in aged donors. Older individuals had lower TCR beta diversity per million T cells (the decline was roughly linear).

The donors, aged roughly 6 to 90, were healthy Caucasians from Russia. Per sample, a minimum of 6 million PBMCs were isolated. Alongside a J-beta primer mix, a sample-barcoded 5' primer served in a second PCR lasting 7 to 11 cycles. In TCRdb, the 5' RACE reads were re-called with MiXCR into one record per CDR3 protein. Of fewer than 2,000,000 distinct CDR3 sequences in the sample, more than 35% were seen once. This CDR3 comprises 15 residues. CDR1 and CDR2 from the germline V gene are DFQATT and SNEGSKA (reference sequence). V shed 5 bases and J shed 6 bases, with 21 bases lying between them. The source is a human donor in good health. V and J are TRBV20-1 and TRBJ2-3; D might be TRBD1 (5 bases). Sequences were obtained from blood. The CDR3 nucleotides read TGCAGTGCTCGTCCCAGGGTGGCCACATTGGATACGCAGTATTTT. Translation: CSARPRVATLDTQYF.